Below, 13 T cell receptor beta chains from the same sample are listed, as sequenced in a study of blood T cells in healthy people across ages. A second roughly 6 to 12 cycle PCR used barcoded and J-beta primers. Via MiXCR, TCRdb re-called the 5' RACE reads, giving one row per CDR3 protein. This sample has 850,000 to 1,300,000 distinct CDR3 sequences; over 35% occur once, and the top ten carry approximately 17%. Sequencing used blood. The receptors here all came from a woman aged 60-70 years in good health.

This clonotype was picked up a small number of times. The chain uses TRBV11-2 and TRBJ2-1; the D call may be TRBD1 or TRBD2 (5 bases each). Trimming took 5 bases from V and 1 from J, leaving 15 bases between them. Germline CDR1 reads SGHAT; CDR2 reads FQNNGV. The CDR3 sequence is 16 residues long. The CDR3 loop reads CASSTQSGRSYNEQFF. Here the CDR3 DNA reads TGTGCCAGCAGCACCCAATCGGGGCGGTCCTACAATGAGCAGTTCTTC.

This clonotype has more than one count but fewer than ten. V gene TRBV4-2 combines with J gene TRBJ2-1, with unresolved D. Germline lookup yields CDR1 LGHNA and CDR2 YNFKEQ. The CDR3 contains 17 residues. V gave up 0 bases and J gave up 3 bases, with 15 bases separating them. CDR3 region: CASSQDTGPAGYNEQFF. CDR3 nucleotide sequence: TGTGCCAGCAGCCAAGACACCGGCCCAGCAGGCTACAATGAGCAGTTCTTC.

This clonotype has just a few counts. The chain is built from TRBV4-2 and TRBJ2-1; D uncertain. CDR1 and CDR2 (germline): LGHNA, YNFKEQ. The length of the CDR3 is 16 residues. Deletions cut 0 bases from V and 4 bases from J, with 13 bases between. The CDR3 region has the DNA TGTGCCAGCAGCCAAGATTTCGGTGGGCTATACAATGAGCAGTTCTTC. This sequence encodes CASSQDFGGLYNEQFF.

Points on this clonotype: Germline is not matched at one junction end, which may reflect a read error. The gene calls are TRBV20-1 and TRBJ1-4; D is possibly TRBD1 (5 bases). Germline V CDR1 and CDR2: DFQATT, SNEGSKA (reference sequence). The CDR3 extends over 14 amino acids. In nucleotides, the CDR3 is TGCGGTGCACCCCGGGACGGCACTAATGAAAAACTGTTTTTT. Encoded protein: CGAPRDGTNEKLFF.

This clonotype appeared a few times. The chain employs TRBV7-2 and TRBJ2-7; D perhaps matches TRBD1 (6 bases). The DNA end is a closer match to TRBJ2-5, so the J assignment may be wrong. CDR3 length: 20 amino acids. The V gene's germline CDR1 is SGHTA and CDR2 FQGNSA. For the CDR3, the DNA is TGTGCCAGCAGCTTAGGAGCAGTTCGGTCGCACGCAAGGGGGCAAGAGACCCAGTACTTC. As protein: CASSLGAVRSHARGQETQYF.

This clonotype was seen only once. With a much larger clone just one base away, this may be a read error. V and J are TRBV20-1 and TRBJ2-3; possibly TRBD1 for D (5 bases). Germline CDR1 DFQATT, CDR2 SNEGSKA (reference sequence). This CDR3 has 14 residues. Between the trimmed V and J ends, which lost 6 bases and 6 bases, there was a span of 19 bases. In nucleotides, the CDR3 is TGCAGTGCCAAAAAGGGGATGAGGATGGATACGCAGTATTTT. This codes for CSAKKGMRMDTQYF.

With regard to this clonotype: Germline and junction disagree at one end, which may indicate a read error. CDR3 residues: CASSYALGSSEQYF. As DNA, the CDR3 is TGTGCCAGCAGTTACGCACTAGGCTCCTCCGAGCAGTACTTC. The chain joins TRBV6-2 or TRBV6-3 to TRBJ2-7; the D gene is possibly TRBD2 (5 bases). Germline CDR1 is MNHEY and CDR2 is SVGEGT. The CDR3 spans 14 residues.

The V gene is TRBV3-1, the J gene TRBJ2-7; a weak D match, TRBD2 (6 bases). Germline values: CDR1 LGHDT, CDR2 YNNKEL (reference sequence). Trimming cost V 2 bases and J 2 bases, with 16 bases left between them. This CDR3 region has 16 residues. CDR3 nucleotide sequence: TGTGCCAGCAGCCAAAGCGGGCTGGATAGAACCTACGAGCAGTACTTC. This sequence encodes CASSQSGLDRTYEQYF.

The chain employs TRBV5-1 and TRBJ2-7; possibly TRBD2 for D (6 bases). Germline V gene sequence: CDR1 SGHRS, CDR2 YFSETQ. Deletions cut 0 bases from V and 5 bases from J, with 21 bases between. CDR3 length equals 17 residues. CDR3 sequence reads: CASSLVRRRGTDNEQYF. In DNA form, the CDR3 reads TGCGCCAGCAGCTTGGTCAGGCGGCGCGGGACCGATAACGAGCAGTACTTC.

The rearrangement joins TRBV7-3 to TRBJ2-3, with D maybe TRBD1 (6 bases). The germline V and J ends were trimmed by 0 bases and 4 bases, with 11 bases remaining between them. Germline V gene data show CDR1 as SGHTA and CDR2 as FQGTGA. This CDR3 has 15 amino acids. CDR3 amino acids: CASSLTLGAADTQYF. The CDR3 nucleotides are TGTGCCAGCAGCTTAACGCTGGGGGCCGCAGATACGCAGTATTTT.

Details on this clonotype: This may come from a read error, since a much larger clone is one base off. The V and J genes are TRBV25-1 and TRBJ2-3; D gene uncertain. V was clipped by 11 bases and J by 0 bases, with 12 bases between them. This CDR3 spans 13 amino acids. Germline CDR1 is MGHDK and CDR2 is SYGVNS. The CDR3 protein is CAADKGSTDTQYF. CDR3 bases: TGTGCCGCAGACAAGGGTAGCACAGATACGCAGTATTTT.

A few counts support this clonotype. The rearrangement joins TRBV29-1 to TRBJ2-2; TRBD1 agrees at 8 bases. In germline, CDR1 is SQVTM, CDR2 ANQGSEA. Trimming took 4 bases from V and 10 from J; bases not matched to a gene: 5. This CDR3 has 12 residues. The CDR3, as DNA: TGCAGCGTTGGTCAGGGGGCGATGGAGCTGTTTTTT. This encodes CSVGQGAMELFF.

In its sample, this clonotype was seen a few times. The chain employs TRBV20-1 and TRBJ2-7, with a possible D match to TRBD2 (5 bases). Germline-derived CDR1 and CDR2 are DFQATT and SNEGSKA (reference sequence). The CDR3 totals 14 residues. V shed 3 bases and J shed 1 base, with 13 bases lying between them. The CDR3 region has the DNA TGCAGTGCTAGGTGGCGTCTAGCTTCCTACGAGCAGTACTTC. Protein product: CSARWRLASYEQYF.